This T cell receptor beta chain was sequenced for a study of blood T cell repertoires in COVID-19. Study-wide background: Donors in the United States, Italy and Spain gave samples during acute or convalescent COVID-19. From T cells, B-cell-depleted T cells, or PBMCs came the material, which was cDNA or gDNA.

The Seattle patients joined while their infection was active and were tracked longitudinally afterward. The CDR3 runs to 14 residues. V lost 2 bases and J lost 1, with 8 bases in between. Germline V gives CDR1 LGHDT, CDR2 YNNKEL (reference sequence). This clone showed up just once. Per the original methods: By means of reference gene primer amplification, nucleated cell counts were estimated. TCRdb keeps only in-frame clones here, not all; method: immunoSEQ multiplex PCR. The D gene and trimming were derived from the DNA, and the V and J assignments and clone size from that table. The table records some 300,000 clones, 75% to 90% of them present only once.

The chain couples TRBV3-1 (or the pseudogene TRBV3-2) to TRBJ1-1; D is ambiguous. This sequence was found in a woman aged 50 to 65 with COVID-19, enrolled during active disease. Sequencing was done on a sample of peripheral blood. The chain's CDR3 is CASSQRGGNTEAFF. The CDR3 coding sequence is TGTGCCAGCAGCCAACGGGGAGGGAACACTGAAGCTTTCTTT.